A selection of T cell receptor beta chains follows, all from one sample in a study of blood T cells in healthy people across ages. TCRdb redid the calling of the 5' RACE reads with MiXCR, one entry per CDR3 protein. The sample has 1.5 million or so distinct CDR3 sequences, 35% to 45% seen once. The sequenced sample was blood. Receptor source: a woman younger than 35 in good health. CDR3s include the opening cysteine and the closing phenylalanine or tryptophan. Size values are once, few and many counts, or a class for expanded clones, and some rows have none.

cdr3_aa clone_size v_call
CASTISGGGRDTQYF - TRBV7-3
CASSLGLLGQPNTEAFF - TRBV5-5
CASSSQLVGEQYF - TRBV12-3/TRBV12-4
CASSEPAPEQFF few TRBV9
CASSSPRGSSGNTIYF - TRBV6-5
CASSLGLRQDAFF - TRBV28
CSANPGLAGTTRETQYF few TRBV20-1
CASSVVEGDYGYTF - TRBV11-2
CASSPPMGEKLFF - TRBV18
CASSPKRGTGVGETQYF - TRBV12-3/TRBV12-4
CASSVRETQYF many TRBV25-1
CASSFRDRLYGYTF few TRBV27
CASSLGARDRVSWSSSYEQYF - TRBV5-1
CASGIGTGASEQFF - TRBV5-1
CATENRGRELDTQYF - TRBV2
CASRKGRDSTEAFF - TRBV12-3/TRBV12-4
CASTLWGSTDTQYF few TRBV5-1
CASRRTSGPHTDTQYF few TRBV13
CASSFVAGGNTDTQYF - TRBV12-3/TRBV12-4
CASSDRAGTTYEQYF - TRBV6-4
CASNKAPDRTRTNTQYF - TRBV2
CASNGQDLQEYEQFF - TRBV21-1
CASSVGGGANNEQFF - TRBV9
CASSLGTSGDYEQYF many TRBV5-5
CSARDSVKITDTQYF - TRBV20-1
CATSDLSSGDSGANALTF - TRBV24-1
CASSSSLDEQYF - TRBV5-1
CSARLAGGSPGTQYF few TRBV20-1
CSARVSGSDEKLFF few TRBV20-1
CSAREGQGNGYTF - TRBV20-1
CASSPDRGRDEQYF few TRBV12-3/TRBV12-4
CAASDPLLAGGHNEQFF - TRBV24-1
CAISEVSGGREQYF - TRBV10-3
CSARGPTVEPQHF - TRBV20-1
CASSLQGLYQETQYF few TRBV7-3